The 9 T cell receptor beta chains listed next were all sequenced from one sample in a study of blood T cell repertoires in COVID-19. Clones were read by immunoSEQ multiplex PCR, and TCRdb kept only the in-frame ones, dropping some. Of roughly 340,000 clones listed, 91% are singletons. The sequencing sample was made of peripheral blood. The receptors stem from a woman aged 18-29 years who had recovered from COVID-19.

The chain joins TRBV27 to TRBJ2-5; tentative D call: TRBD2 (5 bases). Trimming took off 5 bases at V and 1 base at J, with 20 bases between the two ends. Germline V gene lookup returns CDR1 MNHEY and CDR2 SMNVEV (reference sequence). The CDR3 sequence is 17 residues long. The DNA of the CDR3 is TGTGCCAGCAGTGAAGGGATACCAGGCACTAGCCAAGAGACCCAGTACTTC. Its protein is CASSEGIPGTSQETQYF.

The chain joins TRBV11-3 to TRBJ1-1, with D perhaps TRBD1 (5 bases). This CDR3 region has 15 residues. Trimming removed 6 bases from V and 5 bases from J, with 19 bases in between. Per germline, CDR1 SGHNT and CDR2 YENEEA. DNA for the CDR3: TGTGCCAGCAGTCAACGGGGGGGGTTTAGGACTGAAGCTTTCTTT. Translated, it gives CASSQRGGFRTEAFF.

The chain employs TRBV6-5 and TRBJ2-7, with 12 bases lining up with TRBD2. The V gene end was trimmed by 5 bases and the J gene end by 0 bases; junction bases not matched to a gene: 2. There are 15 residues in the CDR3. Germline CDR1 and CDR2: MNHEY and SVGAGI. CDR3 amino acids: CASSTSGGSSYEQYV. CDR3 coding DNA: TGTGCCAGCAGTACTAGCGGGGGGAGCTCCTACGAGCAGTACGTC.

The chain links TRBV7-2 to TRBJ1-2; no definite D call. The V gene lost 5 bases and the J gene lost 2 bases, with 15 bases spanning the gap. This CDR3 is 15 amino acids long. The germline gives CDR1 SGHTA, CDR2 FQGNSA. The CDR3 nucleotides read TGTGCCAGCAGCGCCCAAATGACCGGGAACTATGGCTACACCTTC. Amino acid sequence: CASSAQMTGNYGYTF.

The chain uses TRBV7-5 and TRBJ2-6; the listed D gene, TRBD1, was not tested against the DNA. TRBV7-5 constitutes a pseudogene. The CDR3 spans 16 residues. As DNA, the CDR3 is TGTGCCAAATCAACAGAAAATTTCTCTGGGGCCAACGTCCTGACTTTC. It is translated as CAKSTENFSGANVLTF.

The genes are TRBV6-2 or TRBV6-3 and TRBJ1-5; 7 bases are a match to TRBD1. Trimming cost V 6 bases and J 12 bases; bases outside gene matches: 8. CDR1 is MNHEY and CDR2 is SVGEGT in the germline V gene. The CDR3 contains 12 residues. Here the CDR3 reads CASSQHRGRQHF. The CDR3 region has the DNA TGTGCCAGCAGCCAACACAGGGGTCGCCAGCATTTT.

The chain has TRBV5-1 and TRBJ2-5; 10 nucleotides align to TRBD2. Unmatched junction bases numbered 2, after V lost 0 bases and J lost 3 bases. The germline V gene has CDR1 SGHRS and CDR2 YFSETQ. The CDR3 length is 15 residues. The CDR3 protein is CASSLDGTSEETQYF. CDR3 nucleotide sequence: TGCGCCAGCAGCTTGGATGGGACTAGCGAAGAGACCCAGTACTTC.

On this clone itself: Germline and junction disagree at one end, which may indicate a read error. This rearrangement joins TRBV27 to TRBJ2-5; the D gene is possibly TRBD2 (5 bases). The CDR3 is 13 amino acids. CDR1 and CDR2 from the germline V gene are MNHEY and SMNVEV (reference sequence). This chain's CDR3 is CASSRDLQGTQYF. For the CDR3, the DNA is TGTGCCAGCAGCCGGGATTTACAAGGGACCCAGTACTTC.

The V gene is TRBV6-4, the J gene TRBJ1-1, with D hard to call. The CDR3 totals 13 residues. Trimming took off 2 bases at V and 1 base at J, with 5 bases between the two ends. Germline CDR1 reads MRHNA; CDR2 reads SNTAGT. The CDR3 sequence: CASSDGENTEAFF. The CDR3, as DNA: TGTGCCAGCAGTGACGGAGAGAACACTGAAGCTTTCTTT.